This TCR beta chain appears in the sequencing data of a study of blood T cell repertoires in COVID-19. Background on the study: The samples span acute and convalescent COVID-19 from the United States, Italy and Spain. PBMCs, B-cell-depleted T cells, or T cells were the source of the cDNA or gDNA that made up the material.

This clone is a singleton in its sample. Per the germline V gene, CDR1 is MNHEY and CDR2 is SMNVEV (reference sequence). The CDR3 covers 15 residues. V gave up 5 bases and J gave up 3 bases; unmatched junction bases: 7. Source study methods: Using reference gene primer amplification, nucleated cell counts were estimated. The assay was immunoSEQ multiplex PCR, and TCRdb's table has in-frame clones only and misses some. V, J and clone size reflect that table, while D and trimming were determined from the DNA. This table holds approximately 190,000 clones, under 85% found once. This rearrangement joins TRBV27 to TRBJ2-7; TRBD1 aligns across 10 bases. The sequencing sample was made of peripheral blood. The sequence came from a woman between 40 and 50 years old with acute or convalescent COVID-19. CDR3 sequence: CASSRPGQGIYEQYF. Written as DNA, the CDR3 is TGTGCCAGCAGTCGCCCGGGACAGGGGATCTACGAGCAGTACTTC.